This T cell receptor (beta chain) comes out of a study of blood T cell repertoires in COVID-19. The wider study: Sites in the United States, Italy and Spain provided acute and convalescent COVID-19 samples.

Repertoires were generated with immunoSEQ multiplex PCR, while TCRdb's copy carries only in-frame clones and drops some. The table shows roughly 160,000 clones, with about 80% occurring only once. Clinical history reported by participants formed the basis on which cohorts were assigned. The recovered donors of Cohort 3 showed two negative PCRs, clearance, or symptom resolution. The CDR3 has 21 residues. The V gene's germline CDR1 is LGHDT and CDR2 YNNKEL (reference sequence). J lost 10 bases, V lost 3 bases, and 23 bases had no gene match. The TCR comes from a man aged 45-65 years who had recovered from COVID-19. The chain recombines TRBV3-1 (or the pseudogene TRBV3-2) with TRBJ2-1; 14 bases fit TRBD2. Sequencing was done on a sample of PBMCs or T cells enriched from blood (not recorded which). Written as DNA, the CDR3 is TGTGCCAGCAGCCACAAATCCCGGACTAGCGGGGGGCCGGGGTCTTCAAAGGAGCAGTTCTTC. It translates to CASSHKSRTSGGPGSSKEQFF.